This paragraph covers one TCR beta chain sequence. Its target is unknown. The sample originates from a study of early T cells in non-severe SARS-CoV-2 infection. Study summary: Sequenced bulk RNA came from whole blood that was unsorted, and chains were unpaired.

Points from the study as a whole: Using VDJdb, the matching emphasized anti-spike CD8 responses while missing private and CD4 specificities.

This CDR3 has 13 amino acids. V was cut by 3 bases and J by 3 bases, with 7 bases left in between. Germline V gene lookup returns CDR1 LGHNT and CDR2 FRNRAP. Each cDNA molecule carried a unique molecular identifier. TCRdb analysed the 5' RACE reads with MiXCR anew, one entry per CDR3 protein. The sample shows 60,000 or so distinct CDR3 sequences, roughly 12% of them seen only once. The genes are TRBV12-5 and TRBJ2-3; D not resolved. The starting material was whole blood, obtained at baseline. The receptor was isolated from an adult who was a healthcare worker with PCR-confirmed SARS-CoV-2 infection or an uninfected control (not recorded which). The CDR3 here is CASGFGWTDTQYF. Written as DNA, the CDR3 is TGTGCTAGTGGTTTTGGGTGGACAGATACGCAGTATTTT.